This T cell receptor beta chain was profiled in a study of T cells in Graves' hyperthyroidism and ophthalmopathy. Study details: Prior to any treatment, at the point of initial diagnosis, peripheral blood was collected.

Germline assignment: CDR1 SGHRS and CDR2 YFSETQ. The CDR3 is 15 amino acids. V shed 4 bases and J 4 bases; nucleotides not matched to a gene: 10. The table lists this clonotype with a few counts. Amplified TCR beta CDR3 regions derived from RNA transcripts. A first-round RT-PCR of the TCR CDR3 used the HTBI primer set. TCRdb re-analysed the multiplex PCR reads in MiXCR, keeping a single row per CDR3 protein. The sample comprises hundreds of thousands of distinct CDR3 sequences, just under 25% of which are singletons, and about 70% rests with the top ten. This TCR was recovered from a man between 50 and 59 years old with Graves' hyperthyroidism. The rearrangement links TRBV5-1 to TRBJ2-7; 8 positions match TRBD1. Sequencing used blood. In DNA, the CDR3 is TGCGCCAGCAGCCGAGATGGGACAGGAGTATACGAGCAGTACTTC. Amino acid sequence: CASSRDGTGVYEQYF. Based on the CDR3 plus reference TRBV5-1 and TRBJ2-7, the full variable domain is KAGVTQTPRYLIKTRGQQVTLSCSPISGHRSVSWYQQTPGQGLQFLFEYFSETQRNKGNFPGRFSGRQFSNSRSEMNVSTLELGDSALYLCASSRDGTGVYEQYFGPGTRLTVT.